This record covers a single TCR delta chain. The TCRdb protein, from a much larger clone, departs from this DNA's translation at residue 3, likely by read error; the protein shown derives from the DNA. This entry belongs to a study of γδ T cells in repeated Plasmodium falciparum infection. Vgamma9/Vdelta2+ and Vdelta2-negative gammadelta T cells were flow-sorted from PBMC for bulk sequencing. TCRdb reapplied CATT to the multiplex PCR reads. Counted here are 80,000 to 95,000 delta-chain clones, approximately 1.4% occurring once; the ten biggest clones make up over 8%. Germline CDR1 TSESDYY, CDR2 QEAYKQQN. This CDR3 is 17 amino acids long.

Sequencing was carried out using gamma-delta T cells from blood. The TCR sequence derives from a pool of human donors (malaria-infected and uninfected, not separated). This chain connects TRAV38-2/DV8 to TRDJ1, with D possibly being TRDD2 (5 bases). CDR3 DNA: TGTGCTTGTAGGACCCACCCTACGGCCCCCTACACCGATAAACTCATCTTT. Protein sequence: CACRTHPTAPYTDKLIF.